This T cell receptor beta chain derives from a study of blood T cells in healthy people across ages. V trimming: 6 bases; J trimming: 0 bases; junction bases outside the gene matches: 7. CDR1 and CDR2 from the germline V gene are MNHNY and SVGAGI (reference sequence). The CDR3 has 15 amino acids. Healthy individuals of Caucasian origin from Russia, aged roughly 6 to 90, served as donors. There were at least 5 micrograms of total RNA extracted from every sample. The second PCR ran about 6 to 12 cycles with a sample-barcoded 5' primer and J-beta primers. TCRdb passed the 5' RACE reads through MiXCR, listing each CDR3 protein once. The table includes roughly 800,000 distinct CDR3 sequences, 58% detected once. For this clonotype: What it binds is unknown.

Study-wide points: Donor CMV status was unknown, possibly confounding expanded clonotype changes. A roughly linear fall in TCR beta diversity per million T cells was seen with increasing age.

Material for sequencing was blood. The origin of this receptor is a young man in good health. This chain links TRBV6-6 with TRBJ2-7; 8 bases map to TRBD1. The CDR3 bases are TGTGCCAGCAGCGGACAGGGCGAGGCCTCCTACGAGCAGTACTTC. Translated: CASSGQGEASYEQYF.